The clone carrying this T cell receptor beta chain was detected only a few times. This record comes from a study of T-cell memory formation after mild COVID-19. Using its own MiXCR run on the 5' RACE reads, TCRdb lists one record per CDR3 protein. Of hundreds of thousands of distinct CDR3 sequences listed, roughly 15% are singletons. V lost 3 bases, J lost 8 bases, and 13 bases lay in between. This CDR3 has 13 residues. CDR1 SGHTA and CDR2 FQGNSA come from the germline V gene. This TCR was sampled from a man between 18 and 35 years old who had mild COVID-19 (a few samples of this study predate the infection). Cell type and time point are not known. The chain links TRBV7-2 to TRBJ1-2; tentative D call: TRBD1 (6 bases). The sequenced material came from PBMCs or a T cell subset sorted from them (not recorded which). For the CDR3, the DNA is TGTGCCAGCAGCTTTGAGACAGGAAGAGGCTACACCTTC. Protein: CASSFETGRGYTF.